The clone carrying this T cell receptor (beta chain) was seen only once. This sample is drawn from a study of CD8 T cells in Susac syndrome. The V and J ends lost 4 bases and 5 bases respectively, with 5 bases between them. The CDR3 has 11 amino acids. The germline V gene has CDR1 MGHDK and CDR2 SYGVNS. CD8+ and CD4+ blood T cells underwent TCR beta sequencing. Healthy donors constituted the controls, which were matched for age and sex. In contrast to the negatively isolated CD8+ and CD4+ T cells, TEMRA cells were FACS-enriched. With random hexamers, roughly 0.5 to 1 ug RNA was reverse transcribed. The amplification used immunoSEQ multiplex PCR on TCR beta CDR3; it spanned 54 Vbeta and 13 Jbeta. TCRdb re-called the immunoSEQ multiplex PCR reads with MiXCR, one entry per CDR3 protein. Of about 190,000 distinct CDR3 sequences listed, over 85% were seen once; the top ten hold around 0.1%.

The rearrangement uses TRBV25-1 and TRBJ2-5; D gene unclear. The sample was CD4+ T cells from PBMCs. The receptor's source is a human donor in good health. CDR3 protein: CASSGAETQYF. DNA of the CDR3: TGTGCCAGCAGTGGTGCGGAGACCCAGTACTTC. Based on the CDR3 plus reference TRBV25-1 and TRBJ2-5, the full variable domain is EADIYQTPRYLVIGTGKKITLECSQTMGHDKMYWYQQDPGMELHLIHYSYGVNSTEKGDLSSESTVSRIRTEHFPLTLESARPSHTSQYLCASSGAETQYFGPGTRLLVL.